This passage covers 3 T cell receptor beta chains from one sample sequenced in a study of T cell responses to AZD1222 COVID-19 vaccine. This table comes from immunoSEQ multiplex PCR, and its TCRdb copy is limited to in-frame clones, with some not included. The data show 90,000 to 150,000 clones, around 90% seen once. Sequenced here: peripheral blood, sampled on day 0 of AZD1222 vaccination. The source of these receptors is an adult in good health.

The chain recombines TRBV9 with TRBJ1-5; perhaps TRBD1 as D (5 bases). The CDR3 loop spans 15 amino acids. Trimming shortened V by 3 bases and J by 0 bases, and 10 bases separated the two germline ends. Germline loops: CDR1 SGDLS, CDR2 YYNGEE. Here the CDR3 reads CASSGDSNSNQPQHF. In DNA form, the CDR3 reads TGTGCCAGCAGCGGCGACAGTAATAGCAATCAGCCCCAGCATTTT.

The chain carries TRBV7-6 and TRBJ2-3; 7 positions agree with TRBD1. The length of the CDR3 is 15 residues. V shed 5 bases and J 6 bases; nucleotides not matched to a gene: 11. CDR1 is SGHVS, CDR2 FNYEAQ, per germline. In DNA, the CDR3 is TGTGCCAGCAGCCCCTTGACAGGGCTACAGGATACGCAGTATTTT. It specifies CASSPLTGLQDTQYF.

The chain links TRBV7-9 to TRBJ2-5; the D gene is possibly TRBD2 (5 bases). V dropped 5 bases and J dropped 4 bases, with 14 bases sitting between them. The CDR3 covers 14 residues. Germline CDR1 SEHNR, CDR2 FQNEAQ (reference sequence). For the CDR3, the DNA is TGTGCCAGCAGCGCCGGTGTGCGGGCAGAGACCCAGTACTTC. Residues: CASSAGVRAETQYF.